The clone carrying this TCR beta chain was counted only a few times. Antigen unknown. The CDR3 is 15 amino acids. The germline gives CDR1 DFQATT, CDR2 SNEGSKA (reference sequence). V shed 1 base and J 2 bases; nucleotides not matched to a gene: 5. This sample is drawn from a study of blood T cells in healthy people across ages. Study-wide context: Roughly one uniquely barcoded beta molecule per two T cells was captured.

Combining a sample-barcoded 5' primer with a J-beta primer mix, a second PCR ran for roughly 7 to 12 cycles. Each CDR3 protein gets one entry after TCRdb re-called the 5' RACE reads with MiXCR. The sample lists about 640,000 distinct CDR3 sequences; roughly three fifths were seen once. Study-wide findings and caveats: Long-lived donors exceeded aged donors in naive CD4+ cells and diversity. Strong correlation was found linking TCR beta diversity to naive T cell percentage.

The chain links TRBV20-1 to TRBJ2-7; 10 nucleotides match TRBD1. Input material: blood. The TCR originated in a man between 60 and 75 years old in good health. CDR3 nucleotide sequence: TGCAGTGCTAGAGTTGGGGGACAGGGGACCTACGAGCAGTACTTC. Protein: CSARVGGQGTYEQYF.